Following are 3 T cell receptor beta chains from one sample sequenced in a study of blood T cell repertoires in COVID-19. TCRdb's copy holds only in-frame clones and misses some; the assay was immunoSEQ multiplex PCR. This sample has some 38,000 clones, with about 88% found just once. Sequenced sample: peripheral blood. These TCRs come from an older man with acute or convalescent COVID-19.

The CDR3 here is CASKYEGQGTGNTIYF. Here the CDR3 DNA reads TGCGCCAGCAAATACGAGGGACAGGGGACCGGAAACACCATATATTTT. The J gene is TRBJ1-3, the V gene TRBV5-1; 10 positions match TRBD1. Germline CDR1 and CDR2: SGHRS and YFSETQ. V lost 6 bases and J lost 4; bases outside the gene matches: 10. This CDR3 has 16 amino acids.

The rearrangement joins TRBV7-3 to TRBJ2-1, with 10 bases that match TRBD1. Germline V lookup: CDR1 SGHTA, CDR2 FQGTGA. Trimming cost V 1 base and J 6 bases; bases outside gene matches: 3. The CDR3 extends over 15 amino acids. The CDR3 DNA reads TGTGCCAGCAGCTTAAGGGACAGGGGTCGCAATGAGCAGTTCTTC. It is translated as CASSLRDRGRNEQFF.

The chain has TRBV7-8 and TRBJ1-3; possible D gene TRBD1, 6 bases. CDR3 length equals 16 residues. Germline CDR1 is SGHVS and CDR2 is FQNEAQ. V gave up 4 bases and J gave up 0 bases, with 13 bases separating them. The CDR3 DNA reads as TGTGCCAGCAGCTGGCTCAGGGGCAGCTCTGGAAACACCATATATTTT. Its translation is CASSWLRGSSGNTIYF.